This is a list of T cell receptor beta chains from one sample in a study of beta chain features in type 1 diabetes. Profiling relied on immunoSEQ multiplex PCR, and the TCRdb table lists in-frame clones only, not all of them. In the table there are hundreds of thousands of clones, 13% to 15% of which are singletons. Sequencing input: naive CD4+ T cells from blood. The receptors stem from a middle-aged woman in good health. Both conserved end residues are part of each CDR3. A D gene is named only where the DNA matches it firmly. Size is stated for part of the rows, as once, few or many counts, or as a class when the clone is expanded.

D gene: -
clone size: few
V gene: TRBV7-6
J gene: TRBJ2-6
CDR3 protein: CASSARTASGANVLTF
CDR3 DNA: TGTGCCAGCAGCGCACGGACAGCCTCTGGGGCCAACGTCCTGACTTTC

D gene: -
clone size: few
V gene: TRBV14
J gene: TRBJ1-1
CDR3 protein: CASSQGSVGLNTEAFF
CDR3 DNA: TGTGCCAGCAGCCAAGGTTCGGTCGGGTTGAACACTGAAGCTTTCTTT

D gene: -
clone size: -
V gene: TRBV11-3
J gene: TRBJ2-1
CDR3 protein: CASSLDVYNEQFF
CDR3 DNA: TGTGCCAGCAGCTTAGATGTATACAATGAGCAGTTCTTC

D gene: TRBD2
clone size: few
V gene: TRBV7-2
J gene: TRBJ2-5
CDR3 protein: CASSSLAGVLQETQYF
CDR3 DNA: TGTGCCAGCAGCTCCCTTGCGGGGGTACTCCAAGAGACCCAGTACTTC

D gene: -
clone size: few
V gene: TRBV19
J gene: TRBJ1-1
CDR3 protein: CASSNSGTEAFF
CDR3 DNA: TGTGCCAGTAGTAATTCGGGAACTGAAGCTTTCTTT

D gene: -
clone size: few
V gene: TRBV7-2
J gene: TRBJ1-3
CDR3 protein: CASSSTGYSGNTIYF
CDR3 DNA: TGTGCCAGCAGCTCCACAGGATACTCTGGAAACACCATATATTTT

D gene: -
clone size: few
V gene: TRBV11-2
J gene: TRBJ1-2
CDR3 protein: CASSLGQLGGYTF
CDR3 DNA: TGTGCCAGCAGCTTAGGGCAGCTGGGCGGCTACACCTTC

D gene: -
clone size: -
V gene: TRBV4-3
J gene: TRBJ2-7
CDR3 protein: CASSQDRETDLSYEQYF
CDR3 DNA: TGCGCCAGCAGCCAAGATCGAGAGACAGACCTCTCCTACGAGCAGTACTTC

D gene: -
clone size: few
V gene: TRBV5-4
J gene: TRBJ2-2
CDR3 protein: CASSALTVNTGELFF
CDR3 DNA: TGTGCCAGCAGCGCCTTGACAGTGAACACCGGGGAGCTGTTTTTT

D gene: TRBD1
clone size: -
V gene: TRBV11-3
J gene: TRBJ2-7
CDR3 protein: CASSRGTGGEITYEQYF
CDR3 DNA: TGTGCCAGCAGCCGAGGCACAGGGGGCGAAATTACCTACGAGCAGTACTTC

D gene: -
clone size: few
V gene: TRBV6-1
J gene: TRBJ2-1
CDR3 protein: CASSHSYNEQFF
CDR3 DNA: TGTGCCAGCAGCCACTCCTACAATGAGCAGTTCTTC